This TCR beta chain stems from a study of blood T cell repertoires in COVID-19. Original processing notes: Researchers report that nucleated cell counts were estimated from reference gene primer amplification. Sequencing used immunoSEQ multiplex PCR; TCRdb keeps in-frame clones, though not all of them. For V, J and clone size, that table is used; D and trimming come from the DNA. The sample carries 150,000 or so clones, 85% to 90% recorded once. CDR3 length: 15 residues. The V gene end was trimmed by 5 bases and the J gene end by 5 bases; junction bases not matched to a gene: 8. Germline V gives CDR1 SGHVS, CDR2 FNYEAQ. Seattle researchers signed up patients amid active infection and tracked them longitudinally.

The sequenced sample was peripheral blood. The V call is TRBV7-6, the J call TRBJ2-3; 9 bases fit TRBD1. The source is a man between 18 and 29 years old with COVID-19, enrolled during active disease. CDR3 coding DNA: TGTGCCAGCAGCCCCGGACAGGGGAGGGGAGATACGCAGTATTTT. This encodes CASSPGQGRGDTQYF.